This T cell receptor beta chain was observed in a study of OX40 agonist ivuxolimab in advanced cancers. A single count supports this clone. The assay was immunoSEQ multiplex PCR, and TCRdb's table has in-frame clones only and misses some. Found here are 58,000 or so clones, over 65% of them singletons; the top ten hold approximately 2.8%. The CDR3 has 13 residues. Trimming cost V 4 bases and J 6 bases; bases outside gene matches: 6. Germline V gives CDR1 SQVTM, CDR2 ANQGSEA. The sample consisted of CD4+ or CD8+ T cells sorted from blood, taken in a trial of the OX40 agonist ivuxolimab. This TCR came from an adult with an advanced solid tumor such as melanoma, head and neck, liver or kidney cancer. The chain employs TRBV29-1 and TRBJ2-3, with 8 bases that match TRBD1. The CDR3 loop reads CSVGQGPRDTQYF. The DNA for the CDR3 is TGCAGCGTTGGACAGGGGCCGCGGGATACGCAGTATTTT.